This T cell receptor (beta chain) was sequenced in a study of blood T cell repertoires in COVID-19. The wider study: From the United States, Italy and Spain came samples of acute and convalescent COVID-19.

There are a few counts of this clone. Generated by immunoSEQ multiplex PCR, the TCRdb table keeps only in-frame clones and is missing some. This sample has around 300,000 clones, with 65% to 90% found just once. Trimming left V 5 bases short and J 4 bases short, with 11 bases between. The germline gives CDR1 SEHNR, CDR2 FQNEAQ (reference sequence). The CDR3 covers 13 residues. This TCR was recovered from a human donor in a cohort sampled during active COVID-19. The rearrangement links TRBV7-9 to TRBJ1-1, with D possibly TRBD1 on 5 matching bases. The sequenced material came from peripheral blood. CDR3 sequence: CASSRVRGTEAFF. The CDR3 bases are TGTGCCAGCAGCCGCGTAAGGGGCACTGAAGCTTTCTTT.